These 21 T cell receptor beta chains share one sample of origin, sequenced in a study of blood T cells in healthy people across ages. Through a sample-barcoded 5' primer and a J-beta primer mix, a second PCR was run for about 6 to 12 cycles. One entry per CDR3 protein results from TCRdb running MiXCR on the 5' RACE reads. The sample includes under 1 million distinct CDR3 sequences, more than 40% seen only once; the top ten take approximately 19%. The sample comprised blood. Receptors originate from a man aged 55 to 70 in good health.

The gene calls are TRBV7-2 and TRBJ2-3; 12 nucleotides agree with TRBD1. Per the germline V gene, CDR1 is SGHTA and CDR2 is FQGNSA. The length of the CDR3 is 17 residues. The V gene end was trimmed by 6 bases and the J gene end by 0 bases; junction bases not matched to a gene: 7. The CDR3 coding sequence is TGTGCCAGCAGTTCCGGGACAGGGGGCCACAGCACAGATACGCAGTATTTT. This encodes CASSSGTGGHSTDTQYF.

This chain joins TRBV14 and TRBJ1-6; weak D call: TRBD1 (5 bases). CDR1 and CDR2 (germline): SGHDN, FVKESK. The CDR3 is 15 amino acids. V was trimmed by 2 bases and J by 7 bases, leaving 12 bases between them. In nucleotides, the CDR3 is TGTGCCAGCAGCCAATGGGACCTAGCGAATTCACCCCTCCACTTT. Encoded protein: CASSQWDLANSPLHF. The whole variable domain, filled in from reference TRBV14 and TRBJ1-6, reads EAGVTQFPSHSVIEKGQTVTLRCDPISGHDNLYWYRRVMGKEIKFLLHFVKESKQDESGMPNNRFLAERTGGTYSTLKVQPAELEDSGVYFCASSQWDLANSPLHFGNGTRLTVT.

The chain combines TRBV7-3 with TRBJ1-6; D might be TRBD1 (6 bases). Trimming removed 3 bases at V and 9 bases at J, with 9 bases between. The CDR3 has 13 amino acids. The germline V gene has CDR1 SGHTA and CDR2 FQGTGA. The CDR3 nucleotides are TGTGCCAGCAGCTTCGGGGGCTTTTCACCCCTCCACTTT. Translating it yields CASSFGGFSPLHF.

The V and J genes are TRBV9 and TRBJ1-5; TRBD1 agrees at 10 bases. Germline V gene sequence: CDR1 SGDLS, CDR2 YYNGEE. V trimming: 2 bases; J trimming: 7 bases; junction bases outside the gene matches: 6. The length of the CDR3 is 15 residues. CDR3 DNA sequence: TGTGCCAGCAGCGTTGGGACAGGGGCTGGCCAGCCCCAGCATTTT. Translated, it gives CASSVGTGAGQPQHF.

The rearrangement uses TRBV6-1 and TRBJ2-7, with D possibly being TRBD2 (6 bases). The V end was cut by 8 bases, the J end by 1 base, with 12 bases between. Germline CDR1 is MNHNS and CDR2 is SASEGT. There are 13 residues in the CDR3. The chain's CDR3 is CASLEGGSYEQYF. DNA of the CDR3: TGTGCCAGCTTAGAGGGAGGTTCCTACGAGCAGTACTTC.

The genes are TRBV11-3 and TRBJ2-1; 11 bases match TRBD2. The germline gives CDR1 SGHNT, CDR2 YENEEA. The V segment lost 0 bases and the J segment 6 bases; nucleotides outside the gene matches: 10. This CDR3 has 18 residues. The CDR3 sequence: CASSLDPVAGGLINEQFF. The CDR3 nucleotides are TGTGCCAGCAGCTTAGATCCCGTAGCGGGGGGGTTGATCAATGAGCAGTTCTTC.

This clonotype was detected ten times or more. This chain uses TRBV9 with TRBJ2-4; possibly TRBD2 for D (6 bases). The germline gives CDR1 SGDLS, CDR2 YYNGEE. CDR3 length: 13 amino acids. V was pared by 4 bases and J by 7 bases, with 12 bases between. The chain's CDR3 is CASSLDGGNIQYF. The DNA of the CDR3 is TGTGCCAGCAGCCTGGACGGGGGTAACATTCAGTACTTC. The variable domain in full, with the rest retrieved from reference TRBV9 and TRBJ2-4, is DSGVTQTPKHLITATGQRVTLRCSPRSGDLSVYWYQQSLDQGLQFLIQYYNGEERAKGNILERFSAQQFPDLHSELNLSSLELGDSALYFCASSLDGGNIQYFGAGTRLSVL.

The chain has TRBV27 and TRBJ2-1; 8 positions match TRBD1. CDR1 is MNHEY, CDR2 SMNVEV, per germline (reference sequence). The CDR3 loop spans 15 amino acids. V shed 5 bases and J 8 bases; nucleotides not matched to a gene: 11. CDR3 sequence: CASSIGQGPFDEQFF. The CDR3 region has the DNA TGTGCCAGCAGTATAGGACAGGGTCCTTTCGATGAGCAGTTCTTC.

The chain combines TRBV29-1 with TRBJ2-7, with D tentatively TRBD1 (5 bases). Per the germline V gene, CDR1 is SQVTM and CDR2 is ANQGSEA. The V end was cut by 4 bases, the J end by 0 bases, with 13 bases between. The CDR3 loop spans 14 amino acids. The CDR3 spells CSVGRVDSSYEQYF. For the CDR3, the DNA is TGCAGCGTTGGAAGGGTCGACAGCTCCTACGAGCAGTACTTC.

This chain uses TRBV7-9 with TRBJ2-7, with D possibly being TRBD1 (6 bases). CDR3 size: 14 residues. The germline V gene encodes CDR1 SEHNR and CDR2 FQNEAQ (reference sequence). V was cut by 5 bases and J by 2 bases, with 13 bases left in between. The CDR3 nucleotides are TGTGCCAGCAGCAGACCCGGACAGACCTACGAGCAGTACTTC. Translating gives CASSRPGQTYEQYF.

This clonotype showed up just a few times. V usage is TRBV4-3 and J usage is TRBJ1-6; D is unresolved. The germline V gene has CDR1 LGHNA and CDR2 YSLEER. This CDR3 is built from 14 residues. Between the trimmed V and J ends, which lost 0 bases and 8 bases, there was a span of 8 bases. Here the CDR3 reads CASSQDMAYSPLHF. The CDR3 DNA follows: TGCGCCAGCAGCCAAGATATGGCTTATTCACCCCTCCACTTT.

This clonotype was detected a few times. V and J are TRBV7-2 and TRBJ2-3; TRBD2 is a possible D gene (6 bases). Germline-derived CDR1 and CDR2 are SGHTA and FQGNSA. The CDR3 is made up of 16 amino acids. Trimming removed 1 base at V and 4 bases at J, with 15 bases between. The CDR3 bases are TGTGCCAGCAGCTTAGTCCCACGCGGGGACGCAGATACGCAGTATTTT. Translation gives CASSLVPRGDADTQYF.

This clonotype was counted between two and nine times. Written as DNA, the CDR3 is TGTGCCAGCAGCTGGGGCGGCAGGACGAACTCCTACGAGCAGTACTTC. It yields the protein CASSWGGRTNSYEQYF. The rearrangement uses TRBV6-6 and TRBJ2-7; TRBD1 might be the D (5 bases). Germline V CDR1 and CDR2: MNHNY, SVGAGI (reference sequence). The germline V and J ends were trimmed by 6 bases and 0 bases, with 18 bases remaining between them. The CDR3 is 16 amino acids.

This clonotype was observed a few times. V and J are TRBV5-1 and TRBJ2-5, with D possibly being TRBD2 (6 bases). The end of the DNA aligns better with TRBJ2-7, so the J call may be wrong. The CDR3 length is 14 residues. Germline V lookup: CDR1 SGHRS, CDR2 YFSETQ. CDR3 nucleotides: TGCGCCAGCAGCTTGAGGAGGGGAAGCTACGAGCAGTACTTC. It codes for CASSLRRGSYEQYF.

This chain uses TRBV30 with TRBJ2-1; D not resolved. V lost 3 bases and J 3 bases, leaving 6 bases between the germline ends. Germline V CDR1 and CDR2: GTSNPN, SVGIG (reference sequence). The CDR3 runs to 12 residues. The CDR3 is CAWRFYYNEQFF. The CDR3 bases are TGTGCCTGGAGATTCTACTACAATGAGCAGTTCTTC.

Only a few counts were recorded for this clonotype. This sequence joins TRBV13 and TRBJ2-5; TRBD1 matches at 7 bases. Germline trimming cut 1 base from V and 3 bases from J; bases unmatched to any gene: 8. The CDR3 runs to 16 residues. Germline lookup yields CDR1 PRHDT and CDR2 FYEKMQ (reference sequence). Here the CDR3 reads CASSLESRGTKETQYF. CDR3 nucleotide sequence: TGTGCCAGCAGCTTAGAAAGCAGGGGGACAAAAGAGACCCAGTACTTC.

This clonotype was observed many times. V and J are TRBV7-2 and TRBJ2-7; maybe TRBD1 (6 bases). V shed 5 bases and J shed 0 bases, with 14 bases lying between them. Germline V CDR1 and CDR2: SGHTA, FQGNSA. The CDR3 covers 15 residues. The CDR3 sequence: CASSPDRRSSYEQYF. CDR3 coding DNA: TGTGCCAGCAGCCCAGACAGGCGGTCCTCCTACGAGCAGTACTTC.

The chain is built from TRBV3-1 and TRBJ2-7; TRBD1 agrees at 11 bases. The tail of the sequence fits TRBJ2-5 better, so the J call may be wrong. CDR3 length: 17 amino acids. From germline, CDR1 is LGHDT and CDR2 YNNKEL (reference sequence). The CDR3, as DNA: TGTGCCAGCAGCCAAGATCGGACAGGGGGCTTGGGTGAGACCCAGTACTTC. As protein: CASSQDRTGGLGETQYF.

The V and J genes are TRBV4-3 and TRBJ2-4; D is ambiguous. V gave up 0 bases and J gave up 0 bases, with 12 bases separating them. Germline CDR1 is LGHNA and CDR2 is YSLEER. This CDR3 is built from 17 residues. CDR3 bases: TGCGCCAGCAGCCAAGAGGCTAGGGCTAGAGCCAAAAACATTCAGTACTTC. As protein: CASSQEARARAKNIQYF.

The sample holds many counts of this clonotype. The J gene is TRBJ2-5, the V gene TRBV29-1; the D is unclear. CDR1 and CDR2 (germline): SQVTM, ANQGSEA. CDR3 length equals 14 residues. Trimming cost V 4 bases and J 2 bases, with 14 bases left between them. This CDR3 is CSVGLNSPQETQYF. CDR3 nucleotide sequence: TGCAGCGTTGGTTTGAACTCACCTCAAGAGACCCAGTACTTC.

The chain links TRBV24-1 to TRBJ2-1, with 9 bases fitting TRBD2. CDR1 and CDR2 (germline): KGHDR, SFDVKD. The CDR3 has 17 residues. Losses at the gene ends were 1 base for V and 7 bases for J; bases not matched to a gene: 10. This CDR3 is CATSDFPLVAGENEQFF. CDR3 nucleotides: TGTGCCACCAGTGATTTCCCCTTGGTAGCGGGGGAGAATGAGCAGTTCTTC.